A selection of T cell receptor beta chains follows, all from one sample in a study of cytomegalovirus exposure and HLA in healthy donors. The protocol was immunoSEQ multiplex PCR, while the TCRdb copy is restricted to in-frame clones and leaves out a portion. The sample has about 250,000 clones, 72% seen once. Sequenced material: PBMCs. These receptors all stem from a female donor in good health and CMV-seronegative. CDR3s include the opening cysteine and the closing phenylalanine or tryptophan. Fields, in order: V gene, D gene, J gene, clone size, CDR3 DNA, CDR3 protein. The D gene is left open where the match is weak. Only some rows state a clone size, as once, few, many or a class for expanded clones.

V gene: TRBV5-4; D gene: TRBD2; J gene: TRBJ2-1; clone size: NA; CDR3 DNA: TGTGCCAGCAGTACCCAGCGGGAGGGTAACAATGAGCAGTTCTTC; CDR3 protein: CASSTQREGNNEQFF
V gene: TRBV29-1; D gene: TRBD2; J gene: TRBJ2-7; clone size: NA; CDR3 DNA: TGCAGCGTTTGGATAGCGGGTTTCTCCTACGAGCAGTACTTC; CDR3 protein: CSVWIAGFSYEQYF
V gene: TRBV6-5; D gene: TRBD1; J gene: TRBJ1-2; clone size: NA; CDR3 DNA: TGTGCCAGCAGTTACGCGGGGGACAGGGCTAACTATGGCTACACCTTC; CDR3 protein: CASSYAGDRANYGYTF
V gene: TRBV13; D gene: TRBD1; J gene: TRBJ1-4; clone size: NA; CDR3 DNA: TGTGCCAGCAGCGCCGGACAGGGGGCGGCTAATGAAAAACTGTTTTTT; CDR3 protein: CASSAGQGAANEKLFF
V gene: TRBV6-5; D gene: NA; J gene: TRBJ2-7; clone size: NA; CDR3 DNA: TGTGCCAGCAGTTACCAGAGGACACGACACTACGAGCAGTACTTC; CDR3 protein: CASSYQRTRHYEQYF
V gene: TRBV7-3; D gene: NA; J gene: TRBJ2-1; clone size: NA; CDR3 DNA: TGTGCCAGCAGCTTAACGGCCAAAAACAATGAGCAGTTCTTC; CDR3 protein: CASSLTAKNNEQFF
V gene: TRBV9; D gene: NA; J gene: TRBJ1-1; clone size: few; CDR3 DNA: TGTGCCAGCGGTCGGTGGGGGGAACTGGCTTTCTTT; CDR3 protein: CASGRWGELAFF
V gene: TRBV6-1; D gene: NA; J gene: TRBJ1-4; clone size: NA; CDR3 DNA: TGTGCCAGCAGTGAGGGAGGGGTGGGAGAAAAACTGTTTTTT; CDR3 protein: CASSEGGVGEKLFF
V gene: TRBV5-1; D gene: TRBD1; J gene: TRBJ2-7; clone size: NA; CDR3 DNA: TGCGCCAGCAGCATTACAGGGGGCGATAGATACGAGCAGTACTTC; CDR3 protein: CASSITGGDRYEQYF
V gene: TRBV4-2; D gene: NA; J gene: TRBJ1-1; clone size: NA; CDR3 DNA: TGTGCCAGCAGCCAAGATCTTAATAGGGCAGGGAGGAAGAACACTGAAGCTTTCTTT; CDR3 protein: CASSQDLNRAGRKNTEAFF
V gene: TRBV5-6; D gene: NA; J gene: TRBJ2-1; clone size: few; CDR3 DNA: TGTGCCAGCAGCCCCGATGAGTCGAGTGGTTCCTACAATGAGCAGTTCTTC; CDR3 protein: CASSPDESSGSYNEQFF
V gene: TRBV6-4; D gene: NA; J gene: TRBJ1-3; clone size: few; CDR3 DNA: TGTGCCAGCAGTGACATTTCGGGGGGCAGCTCTGGAAACACCATATATTTT; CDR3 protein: CASSDISGGSSGNTIYF
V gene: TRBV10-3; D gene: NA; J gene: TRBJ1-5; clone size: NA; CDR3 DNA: TGTGCCATCAGGAACAGGGTCGGCCAGCCCCAGCATTTT; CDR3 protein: CAIRNRVGQPQHF
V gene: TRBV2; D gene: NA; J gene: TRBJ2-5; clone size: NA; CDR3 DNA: TGTGCCAGCTGGGGGGCGGGAGAAGAGACCCAGTACTTC; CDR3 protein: CASWGAGEETQYF
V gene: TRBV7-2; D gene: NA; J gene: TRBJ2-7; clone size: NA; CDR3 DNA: TGTGCCAGCGGCCGTTCGCGGGTCCCCTACGAGCAGTACTTC; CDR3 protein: CASGRSRVPYEQYF
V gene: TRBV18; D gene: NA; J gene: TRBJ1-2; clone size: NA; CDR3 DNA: TGTGCCAGCTCACCCCGGGGGAGCCAGCTTATTTATGGCTACACCTTC; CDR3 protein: CASSPRGSQLIYGYTF
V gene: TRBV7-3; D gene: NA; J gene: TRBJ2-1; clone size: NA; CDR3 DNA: TGTGCCAGCAGCTCCCCCCTCGGGATTCAGTTCTTC; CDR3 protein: CASSSPLGIQFF
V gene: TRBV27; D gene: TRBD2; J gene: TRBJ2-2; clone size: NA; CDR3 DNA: TGTGCCAGCAGAGGACTAGCGGGAGAAACCGGGGAGCTGTTTTTT; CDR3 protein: CASRGLAGETGELFF
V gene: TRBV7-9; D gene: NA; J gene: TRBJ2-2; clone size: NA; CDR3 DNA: TGTGCCAGCACCTATGGGGGGTCGACCGGGGAGCTGTTTTTT; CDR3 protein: CASTYGGSTGELFF
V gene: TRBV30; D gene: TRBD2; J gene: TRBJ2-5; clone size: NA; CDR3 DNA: TGTGCCTGGAGTCCTAGCGGAGAGACCCAGTACTTC; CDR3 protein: CAWSPSGETQYF
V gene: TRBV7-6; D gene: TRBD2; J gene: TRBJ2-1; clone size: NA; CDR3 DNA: TGTGCCAGCAGCTTAGCGGAGACTAGCGGGCCCGACGGGGAGCAGTTCTTC; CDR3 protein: CASSLAETSGPDGEQFF
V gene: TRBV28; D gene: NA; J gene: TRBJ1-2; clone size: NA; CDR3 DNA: TGTGCCACCCAGGGTTTAGGGATTTGGGGCTACACCTTC; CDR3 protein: CATQGLGIWGYTF
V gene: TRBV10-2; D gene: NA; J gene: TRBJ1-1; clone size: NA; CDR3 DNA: TGCGCCAGCAGTGACTCAGGGATCCCTGAAGCTTTCTTT; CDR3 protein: CASSDSGIPEAFF
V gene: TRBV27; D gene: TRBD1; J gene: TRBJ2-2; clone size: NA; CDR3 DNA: TGTGCCAGCAGGCCGACAGGGCTTTACACCGGGGAGCTGTTTTTT; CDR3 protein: CASRPTGLYTGELFF
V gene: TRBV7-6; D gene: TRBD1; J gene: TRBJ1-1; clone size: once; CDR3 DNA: TGTGCCAGCAGCCCCGGACAGGGGCTTGCTGAAGCTTTCTTT; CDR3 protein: CASSPGQGLAEAFF
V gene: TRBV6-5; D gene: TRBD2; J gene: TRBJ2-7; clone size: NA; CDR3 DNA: TGTGCCAGCAGTACGCGGGGCGGGAGCTCCTACGAGCAGTACTTC; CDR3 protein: CASSTRGGSSYEQYF
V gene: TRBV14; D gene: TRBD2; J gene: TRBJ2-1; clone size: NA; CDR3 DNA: TGTGCCAGCAGCCAAGATTCCGCGGGAGGACCCCGGGAGCAGTTCTTC; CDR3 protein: CASSQDSAGGPREQFF
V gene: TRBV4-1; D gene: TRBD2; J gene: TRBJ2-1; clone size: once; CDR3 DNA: TGCGCCAGCAGCCAAATAGCGGGAGTGCGGAATGAGCAGTTCTTC; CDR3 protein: CASSQIAGVRNEQFF
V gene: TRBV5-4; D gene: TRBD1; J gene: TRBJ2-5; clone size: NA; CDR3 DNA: TGTGCCAGCAGCCCCCTCGGGACAGATCAAGAGACCCAGTACTTC; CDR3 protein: CASSPLGTDQETQYF
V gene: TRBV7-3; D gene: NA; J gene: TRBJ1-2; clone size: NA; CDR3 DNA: TGTGCCAGCAGCACCAATGGGGGGGGCCACTATGGCTACACCTTC; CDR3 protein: CASSTNGGGHYGYTF
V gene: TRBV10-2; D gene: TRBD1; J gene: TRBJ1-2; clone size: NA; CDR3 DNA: TGCGCCAGCAGAGGTCAGGGGGTCTATGGCTACACCTTC; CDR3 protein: CASRGQGVYGYTF
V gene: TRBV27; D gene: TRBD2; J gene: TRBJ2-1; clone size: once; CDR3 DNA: TGTGCCAGCAGTTTGGTCGGACTAGCGGATAGGAGGAGTGAGCAGTTCTTC; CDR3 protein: CASSLVGLADRRSEQFF
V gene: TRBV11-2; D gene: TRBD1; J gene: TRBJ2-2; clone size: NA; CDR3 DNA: TGTGCCAGCAGTAGGGACAGCACGAACACCGGGGAGCTGTTTTTT; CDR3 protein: CASSRDSTNTGELFF
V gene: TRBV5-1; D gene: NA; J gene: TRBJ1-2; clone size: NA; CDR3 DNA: TGCGCCAGCAGCCCGGACGGCCTAGGGAGTAGAAACTATGGCTACACCTTC; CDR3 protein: CASSPDGLGSRNYGYTF
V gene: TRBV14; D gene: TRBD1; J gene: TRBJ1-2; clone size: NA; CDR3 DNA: TGTGCCAGCAGCCAAGATGCGGGACAGGGGATTGCCTTC; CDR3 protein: CASSQDAGQGIAF
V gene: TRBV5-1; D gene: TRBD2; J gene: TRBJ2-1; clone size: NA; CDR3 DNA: TGCGCCAGCAGCACGTCCGGGACTAGTAGTCGGAATGAGCAGTTCTTC; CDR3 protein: CASSTSGTSSRNEQFF
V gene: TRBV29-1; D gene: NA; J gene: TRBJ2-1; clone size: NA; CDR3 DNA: TGCAGCGTTTTCGCGACGAGCGACCCCTACAATGAGCAGTTCTTC; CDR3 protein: CSVFATSDPYNEQFF
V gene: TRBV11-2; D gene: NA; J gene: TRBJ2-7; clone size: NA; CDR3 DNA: TGTGCCTATGGCAGGGAAAACGAGCAGTACTTC; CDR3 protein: CAYGRENEQYF
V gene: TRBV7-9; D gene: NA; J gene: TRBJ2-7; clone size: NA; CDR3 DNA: TGTTCCAGCAGCTTGGAGAGCTCCTACGAGCAGTACTTC; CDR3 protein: CSSSLESSYEQYF
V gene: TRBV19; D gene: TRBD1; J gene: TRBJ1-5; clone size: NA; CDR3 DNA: TGTGCCAGTAGAACCTCCGGGACAGGGGGCAGGGATCAGCCCCAGCATTTT; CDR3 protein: CASRTSGTGGRDQPQHF
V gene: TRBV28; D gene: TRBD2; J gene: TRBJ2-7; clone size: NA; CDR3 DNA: TGTGCCAGCAGGTACGGGACTAGCGGGAGGGGAATTAGCGAGCAGTACTTC; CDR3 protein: CASRYGTSGRGISEQYF